One sample yielded the 27 T cell receptor beta chains listed below, sequenced in a study of shared T cell receptors in the human thymus. TCRdb's copy holds only in-frame clones and misses some; the assay was immunoSEQ multiplex PCR. In the table there are some 760,000 clones, approximately 85% of which are singletons. The same sample was also studied in work on human thymus T cells.

The sequencing input was thymocytes. The receptors shown here come from a girl under three years old with a congenital heart defect.

This chain joins TRBV4-1 and TRBJ1-1, with a possible D match to TRBD1 (5 bases). In germline, CDR1 is MGHRA, CDR2 YSYEKL. The CDR3 extends over 15 amino acids. V lost 3 bases and J 2 bases, leaving 13 bases between the germline ends. The CDR3 region is CASSQEDRGNTEAFF. CDR3 DNA: TGCGCCAGCAGCCAGGAAGACAGAGGAAACACTGAAGCTTTCTTT.

The chain recombines TRBV28 with TRBJ1-2; 7 bases agree with TRBD1. The CDR3 runs 17 residues. Losses at the gene ends were 3 bases for V and 6 bases for J; bases not matched to a gene: 16. Germline assignment: CDR1 MDHEN and CDR2 SYDVKM. As DNA, the CDR3 is TGTGCCAGCAGTTTGGGGGGTGGGACAGTCCCCTTGGATGGCTACACCTTC. It translates to CASSLGGGTVPLDGYTF.

The V call is TRBV11-2, the J call TRBJ1-1, with D uncertain. V lost 1 base to trimming and J lost 0 bases, with 21 bases between them. This CDR3 is 19 amino acids long. CDR1 is SGHAT, CDR2 FQNNGV, per germline. CDR3 sequence (DNA): TGTGCCAGCAGCTTAGCCCAGGAGGGCCGGTGGGAAATGAACACTGAAGCTTTCTTT. Its translation is CASSLAQEGRWEMNTEAFF.

The chain is built from TRBV6-1 and TRBJ1-4, with TRBD1 as a possible D gene (5 bases). The germline CDR1 and CDR2 sequences are MNHNS and SASEGT. This CDR3 has 15 amino acids. Trimming stripped 7 bases from V and 8 bases from J, with 20 bases between. The CDR3 bases are TGTGCCAGCATCGGGAGGGTAAGACAGACAGAAAAACTGTTTTTT. Protein: CASIGRVRQTEKLFF.

The V gene is TRBV7-9, the J gene TRBJ1-1; the D gene is possibly TRBD1 (5 bases). Germline loops: CDR1 SEHNR, CDR2 FQNEAQ (reference sequence). Deletions cut 1 base from V and 3 bases from J, with 18 bases between. The CDR3 runs 17 residues. CDR3 sequence reads: CASSLGSGLREDTEAFF. The CDR3, as DNA: TGTGCCAGCAGCTTAGGGTCAGGGTTGCGGGAGGACACTGAAGCTTTCTTT.

This chain links TRBV5-1 with TRBJ2-1; 12 nucleotides line up with TRBD2. Per the germline V gene, CDR1 is SGHRS and CDR2 is YFSETQ. V shed 4 bases and J 12 bases; nucleotides not matched to a gene: 5. This CDR3 is 13 amino acids long. The CDR3 DNA follows: TGCGCCAGCAGCCCAAAGACTAGCGGGGGGCAGTTCTTC. It codes for CASSPKTSGGQFF. The whole variable domain, remainder taken from reference TRBV5-1 and TRBJ2-1, is KAGVTQTPRYLIKTRGQQVTLSCSPISGHRSVSWYQQTPGQGLQFLFEYFSETQRNKGNFPGRFSGRQFSNSRSEMNVSTLELGDSALYLCASSPKTSGGQFFGPGTRLTVL.

This clone has a handful of counts. The chain combines TRBV16 with TRBJ1-4; D remains unclear. Germline V gives CDR1 KGHSY, CDR2 FQNENV. V lost 2 bases, J lost 2 bases, and 3 bases lay in between. This CDR3 has 13 amino acids. CDR3 loop: CASSQETNEKLFF. In nucleotides, the CDR3 is TGTGCCAGCAGCCAAGAGACTAATGAAAAACTGTTTTTT.

The rearrangement uses TRBV11-2 and TRBJ2-5; D not resolved. This CDR3 is built from 11 residues. Trimming cost V 4 bases and J 7 bases, with 7 bases left between them. CDR1 SGHAT and CDR2 FQNNGV come from the germline V gene. The DNA of the CDR3 is TGTGCCAGCAGCTCGAGAAGGACCCAGTACTTC. Its protein product is CASSSRRTQYF.

The rearrangement links TRBV6-4 to TRBJ2-1; TRBD2 might be the D (6 bases). Trimming removed 0 bases from V and 7 bases from J, with 16 bases in between. This CDR3 has 16 amino acids. CDR1 and CDR2 from the germline V gene are MRHNA and SNTAGT. As DNA, the CDR3 is TGTGCCAGCAGTGACTCCATCGGGGGAGTAGTTAATGAGCAGTTCTTC. The encoded protein is CASSDSIGGVVNEQFF.

V and J are TRBV7-3 and TRBJ2-5, with D possibly matching TRBD2 (5 bases). CDR1 is SGHTA, CDR2 FQGTGA, per germline. The CDR3 runs to 18 residues. V lost 4 bases to trimming and J lost 3 bases, with 24 bases between them. CDR3 bases: TGTGCCAGCAGCTCCCACGACGAAACGCGAACTAGTGAAGAGACCCAGTACTTC. The encoded protein is CASSSHDETRTSEETQYF.

The chain couples TRBV28 to TRBJ1-2; maybe TRBD1 (5 bases). CDR3 length: 10 amino acids. Germline V gives CDR1 MDHEN, CDR2 SYDVKM. V lost 8 bases and J lost 9, with 10 bases in between. Here the CDR3 reads CASRGKSYTF. DNA for the CDR3: TGTGCCAGCCGGGGGAAGAGCTACACCTTC.

This rearrangement joins TRBV9 to TRBJ1-2; D ambiguous. The CDR3 length is 12 residues. Germline V gene data show CDR1 as SGDLS and CDR2 as YYNGEE. The V end was cut by 5 bases, the J end by 8 bases, with 13 bases between. CDR3: CASRTPGGGYTF. CDR3 sequence (DNA): TGTGCCAGCAGGACCCCCGGAGGAGGCTACACCTTC.

This clone was seen a single time. The chain has TRBV5-1 and TRBJ2-2, with D tentatively TRBD1 (6 bases). The CDR3 covers 18 residues. V dropped 2 bases and J dropped 6 bases, with 23 bases sitting between them. The germline V gene encodes CDR1 SGHRS and CDR2 YFSETQ. CDR3 sequence reads: CASSLLIQAPEGAGELFF. The DNA for the CDR3 is TGCGCCAGCAGCTTACTTATACAGGCTCCAGAGGGGGCCGGGGAGCTGTTTTTT.

V usage is TRBV5-1 and J usage is TRBJ2-5; D is unclear. This CDR3 comprises 11 residues. With 6 bases removed from V and 4 bases from J, the gap between germline ends came to 7 bases. From germline, CDR1 is SGHRS and CDR2 YFSETQ. CDR3 bases: TGCGCCAGCACGTTCGGAGAGACCCAGTACTTC. This translates into CASTFGETQYF.

There are a few counts of this clone. The V call is TRBV13, the J call TRBJ1-1; tentatively, D is TRBD1 (5 bases). Trimming took 4 bases from V and 0 from J, leaving 21 bases between them. The CDR3 spans 18 residues. Germline V CDR1 and CDR2: PRHDT, FYEKMQ (reference sequence). The CDR3 coding sequence is TGTGCCAGCAGCTCGTCCCCGAGTCCAGGGTACCTGAACACTGAAGCTTTCTTT. It codes for CASSSSPSPGYLNTEAFF.

V gene TRBV4-1 combines with J gene TRBJ2-2; 10 bases are a match to TRBD1. With 0 bases clipped from V and 4 bases from J, the junction kept 8 bases outside the gene matches. The CDR3 covers 18 residues. Germline V lookup: CDR1 MGHRA, CDR2 YSYEKL. DNA of the CDR3: TGCGCCAGCAGCCAAGAGAGTTCTCGGGACAGGGGCACCGGGGAGCTGTTTTTT. Protein: CASSQESSRDRGTGELFF.

Points on this clone: Mismatch with germline at one junction end may stem from a read error. This chain uses TRBV5-5 with TRBJ2-7; D gene uncertain. Germline V gene lookup returns CDR1 SGHKS and CDR2 YYEKEE (reference sequence). This CDR3 region has 18 residues. CDR3 residues: CASSLNHSFGVTLTPNHF. The CDR3 DNA follows: TGTGCCAGCAGCTTGAATCATTCGTTTGGTGTAACTCTCACCCCCAACCACTTC.

The V and J genes are TRBV6-6 and TRBJ2-7; 8 positions agree with TRBD1. Trimming at V came to 8 bases and at J to 3 bases, leaving 6 bases not matched to a gene. CDR1 is MNHNY, CDR2 SVGAGI, per germline (reference sequence). The CDR3 consists of 13 residues. CDR3 residues: CASCSGTGYEQYF. CDR3 coding DNA: TGTGCCAGCTGTTCCGGGACAGGCTACGAGCAGTACTTC.

J is TRBJ1-4 and V is TRBV19; TRBD1 matches 9 bases. Germline-derived CDR1 and CDR2 are LNHDA and SQIVND (reference sequence). The V segment lost 7 bases and the J segment 2 bases; nucleotides outside the gene matches: 11. This CDR3 comprises 17 residues. The CDR3 loop is CASKPGQGGATNEKLFF. CDR3 bases: TGTGCCAGTAAACCGGGACAGGGAGGGGCGACTAATGAAAAACTGTTTTTT. Drawing the rest from reference TRBV19 and TRBJ1-4, the complete variable domain is DGGITQSPKYLFRKEGQNVTLSCEQNLNHDAMYWYRQDPGQGLRLIYYSQIVNDFQKGDIAEGYSVSREKKESFPLTVTSAQKNPTAFYLCASKPGQGGATNEKLFFGSGTQLSVL.

This CDR3 reads CASSLWTSGGAGEQYF. The CDR3 nucleotides are TGCGCCAGCAGCCTATGGACTAGCGGGGGGGCCGGGGAGCAGTACTTC. The chain recombines TRBV4-1 with TRBJ2-7; TRBD2 aligns across 15 bases. V lost 4 bases to trimming and J lost 7 bases; unmatched junction nucleotides: 8. Germline V gene sequence: CDR1 MGHRA, CDR2 YSYEKL. The CDR3 consists of 16 residues.

This clone was seen once. This chain connects TRBV14 to TRBJ1-4, with D possibly TRBD1 on 5 matching bases. Germline loops: CDR1 SGHDN, CDR2 FVKESK. Trimming shortened V by 0 bases and J by 0 bases, and 17 bases separated the two germline ends. This CDR3 comprises 19 residues. CDR3 region: CASSQDGVKGLATNEKLFF. The DNA of the CDR3 is TGTGCCAGCAGCCAAGATGGCGTGAAGGGGTTAGCAACTAATGAAAAACTGTTTTTT.

This chain joins TRBV2 and TRBJ1-1; TRBD1 might be the D (5 bases). The ends were cut back, 10 bases at V and 6 bases at J, with 15 bases in the middle. Germline V gene lookup returns CDR1 SNHLY and CDR2 FYNNEI. The length of the CDR3 is 12 residues. The CDR3 bases are TGTGCCAACCGGGGGGTGCTTCCTGAAGCTTTCTTT. Protein product: CANRGVLPEAFF.

V is TRBV23-1 and J is TRBJ1-2, with no clear D. TRBV23-1 belongs to the ORF category, with a function that is uncertain. The CDR3 contains 9 residues. Trimming removed 7 bases at V and 10 bases at J, with 7 bases between. CDR3 residues: CASTLIYTF. CDR3 sequence (DNA): TGCGCCAGCACACTCATCTACACCTTC.

The genes are TRBV11-2 and TRBJ2-5; 15 positions agree with TRBD2. The trim removed 4 bases at V and 4 bases at J, leaving 13 bases unmatched. The CDR3 sequence is 19 residues long. Germline loops: CDR1 SGHAT, CDR2 FQNNGV. The CDR3 bases are TGTGCCAGCAGCTCCCAAACAGGACTAGCGGGGGGGCCTTCAGAGACCCAGTACTTC. It is translated as CASSSQTGLAGGPSETQYF.

CDR3 loop: CASSGAGAGYSYNEQFF. CDR3 nucleotide sequence: TGTGCCAGCAGTGGTGCGGGGGCGGGATACTCCTACAATGAGCAGTTCTTC. The V call is TRBV6-1, the J call TRBJ2-1; possibly TRBD2 for D (7 bases). In germline, CDR1 is MNHNS, CDR2 SASEGT. The CDR3 loop spans 17 amino acids. V lost 4 bases, J lost 0 bases, and 16 bases lay in between.

This clone showed up just once. CDR3 loop: CASSVRGVDSPLHF. CDR3 DNA: TGCGCCAGCAGCGTACGGGGGGTTGATTCACCCCTCCACTTT. V is TRBV4-1 and J is TRBJ1-6, with D perhaps matching TRBD1 (5 bases). CDR1 MGHRA and CDR2 YSYEKL come from the germline V gene. The CDR3 consists of 14 residues. Trimming took off 5 bases at V and 8 bases at J, with 13 bases between the two ends.

The CDR3 bases are TGTGCCAGCGTGGGGAGTCGGGAGACCCAGTACTTC. Amino acids: CASVGSRETQYF. The chain carries TRBV2 and TRBJ2-5; maybe TRBD2 (5 bases). V lost 8 bases, J lost 5 bases, and 12 bases lay in between. CDR3 size: 12 residues. Germline-derived CDR1 and CDR2 are SNHLY and FYNNEI.